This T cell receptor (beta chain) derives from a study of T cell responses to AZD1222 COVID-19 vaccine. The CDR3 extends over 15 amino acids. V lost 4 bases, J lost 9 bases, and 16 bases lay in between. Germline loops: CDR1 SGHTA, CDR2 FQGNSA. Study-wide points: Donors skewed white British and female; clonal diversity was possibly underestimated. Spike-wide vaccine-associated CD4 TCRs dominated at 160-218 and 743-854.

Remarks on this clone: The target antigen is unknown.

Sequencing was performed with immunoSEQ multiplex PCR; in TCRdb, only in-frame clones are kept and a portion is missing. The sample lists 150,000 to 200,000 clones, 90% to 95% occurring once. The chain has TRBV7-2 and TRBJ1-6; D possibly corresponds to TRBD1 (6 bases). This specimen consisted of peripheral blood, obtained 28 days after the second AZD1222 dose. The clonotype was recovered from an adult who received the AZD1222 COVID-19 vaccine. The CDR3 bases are TGTGCCAGCAGCTCCGAGAGGGGGGGAGGTTCACCCCTCCACTTT. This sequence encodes CASSSERGGGSPLHF.